This record covers a single T cell receptor (beta chain). This entry belongs to a study of T-cell memory formation after mild COVID-19. The CDR3 spans 13 residues. The germline V and J ends were trimmed by 3 bases and 6 bases, with 12 bases remaining between them. A single record per CDR3 protein comes from TCRdb applying MiXCR to the 5' RACE reads. The table has 250,000 to 400,000 distinct CDR3 sequences, roughly an eighth seen once. J is TRBJ2-7 and V is TRBV12-3 or TRBV12-4; D is unclear. The sequence was obtained from a man younger than 35 who had mild COVID-19 (a few samples of this study predate the infection). Cell type and time point are not known. The sequenced material came from PBMCs or a T cell subset sorted from them (not recorded which). The CDR3 sequence is CASSLSLNSEQYF. CDR3 bases: TGTGCCAGCAGTTTGTCCCTGAACAGCGAGCAGTACTTC.